Each of the 20 T cell receptor beta chains below was sequenced from the same sample in a study of blood T cell repertoires in COVID-19. This table comes from immunoSEQ multiplex PCR, and its TCRdb copy is limited to in-frame clones, with some not included. The sample yields under 300,000 clones, more than 65% seen once. The sample taken for sequencing was PBMCs or T cells enriched from blood (not recorded which). These receptors all stem from a man aged 45 to 65 who had recovered from COVID-19.

The chain carries TRBV3-1 (or the pseudogene TRBV3-2) and TRBJ1-1; possibly TRBD1 for D (5 bases). The CDR3 length is 15 residues. Germline values: CDR1 LGHDT, CDR2 YNNKEL (reference sequence). V dropped 1 base and J dropped 3 bases, with 12 bases sitting between them. DNA of the CDR3: TGTGCCAGCAGCCAAGTACCCCAAGGGGACACTGAAGCTTTCTTT. Its protein product is CASSQVPQGDTEAFF.

V gene TRBV5-1 combines with J gene TRBJ1-1; 10 bases are shared with TRBD1. V lost 0 bases and J lost 4; bases outside the gene matches: 9. Germline V gene lookup returns CDR1 SGHRS and CDR2 YFSETQ. The CDR3 loop spans 17 amino acids. CDR3 region: CASSLAGTGVAGTEAFF. The CDR3 nucleotides are TGCGCCAGCAGCTTGGCCGGGACAGGGGTAGCGGGCACTGAAGCTTTCTTT. Full variable domain (missing parts from reference TRBV5-1 and TRBJ1-1): KAGVTQTPRYLIKTRGQQVTLSCSPISGHRSVSWYQQTPGQGLQFLFEYFSETQRNKGNFPGRFSGRQFSNSRSEMNVSTLELGDSALYLCASSLAGTGVAGTEAFFGQGTRLTVV.

The CDR3 DNA reads TGTGCCGCCCAGGGCCCAGATACGCAGTATTTT. This encodes CAAQGPDTQYF. The rearrangement links TRBV27 to TRBJ2-3, with D possibly being TRBD1 (5 bases). The germline V gene encodes CDR1 MNHEY and CDR2 SMNVEV (reference sequence). This CDR3 is built from 11 residues. Trimming removed 11 bases from V and 4 bases from J, with 10 bases in between.

This chain uses TRBV18 with TRBJ2-7; D possibly corresponds to TRBD2 (6 bases). Trimming cost V 4 bases and J 2 bases, with 18 bases left between them. The length of the CDR3 is 16 residues. Germline V gives CDR1 KGHSH, CDR2 LQKENI. CDR3 sequence (DNA): TGTGCCAGCTCACTAGTGCTAGCGAGACTCCCCTACGAGCAGTACTTC. This gives the protein CASSLVLARLPYEQYF.

This clone occurred many times. Distinct nucleotide sequences in the sample also encode this CDR3. V is TRBV7-2 and J is TRBJ2-5; TRBD2 might be the D (6 bases). This CDR3 is built from 14 residues. V was cut by 1 base and J by 2 bases, with 8 bases left in between. Germline values: CDR1 SGHTA, CDR2 FQGNSA. The CDR3 DNA reads TGTGCCAGCAGCTTAGTTGGGGGGCAAGAGACCCAGTACTTC. This encodes CASSLVGGQETQYF.

The chain uses TRBV5-6 and TRBJ2-7; D gene unclear. Germline CDR1 reads SGHDT; CDR2 reads YYEEEE. The V end lost 0 bases, the J end lost 2 bases, and 12 bases lay between the germline ends. The CDR3 has 15 residues. CDR3 sequence (DNA): TGTGCCAGCAGCTTGGCCTCCGGTCCTGCCTACGAGCAGTACTTC. Amino acids: CASSLASGPAYEQYF. The whole variable domain, filled in from reference TRBV5-6 and TRBJ2-7, reads DAGVTQSPTHLIKTRGQQVTLRCSPKSGHDTVSWYQQALGQGPQFIFQYYEEEERQRGNFPDRFSGHQFPNYSSELNVNALLLGDSALYLCASSLASGPAYEQYFGPGTRLTVT.

V usage is TRBV10-1 and J usage is TRBJ2-7, with 8 bases aligning to TRBD1. After removal of 3 bases from V and 2 bases from J, the junction contained 3 bases not matched to a gene. This CDR3 is 14 amino acids long. Germline V CDR1 and CDR2: WNHNN, SYGVQD (reference sequence). In DNA, the CDR3 is TGCGCCAGCAGTGAAGCAGGGGGCCCCTACGAGCAGTACTTC. Protein sequence: CASSEAGGPYEQYF.

This chain uses TRBV18 with TRBJ2-7, with a tentative D call TRBD2 (5 bases). This CDR3 is built from 11 residues. V lost 5 bases and J lost 4, with 6 bases in between. Looked up from germline, CDR1 is KGHSH and CDR2 is LQKENI. The CDR3 bases are TGTGCCAGCTCAACGGGATACGAGCAGTACTTC. Amino acids: CASSTGYEQYF.

The J gene is TRBJ2-2, the V gene TRBV5-1; a possible D gene is TRBD2 (5 bases). The CDR3 runs to 15 residues. Germline-derived CDR1 and CDR2 are SGHRS and YFSETQ. The V and J ends lost 4 bases and 7 bases respectively, with 17 bases between them. The CDR3 DNA follows: TGCGCCAGCAGCACGACCACGGGGAGCGGCGGGGAGCTGTTTTTT. Its protein product is CASSTTTGSGGELFF.

The chain joins TRBV10-2 to TRBJ2-2; 10 bases agree with TRBD2. The CDR3 contains 21 residues. V trimming: 7 bases; J trimming: 1 base; junction bases outside the gene matches: 21. Germline V CDR1 and CDR2: WSHSY, SAAADI. The CDR3 coding sequence is TGCGCCAGCACCAGAAAGTCGGGAGCGGGAGGGGACTTTGGGAACACCGGGGAGCTGTTTTTT. It specifies CASTRKSGAGGDFGNTGELFF.

J is TRBJ1-5 and V is TRBV28; 7 nucleotides line up with TRBD1. The CDR3 consists of 14 residues. Germline trimming cut 3 bases from V and 5 bases from J; bases unmatched to any gene: 4. Germline assignment: CDR1 MDHEN and CDR2 SYDVKM. The CDR3 nucleotides read TGTGCCAGCAGTTTGACAGGGATGCATCAGCCCCAGCATTTT. Translated, it gives CASSLTGMHQPQHF.

V gene TRBV7-3 combines with J gene TRBJ1-6, with 10 bases matching TRBD1. The V and J ends lost 3 bases and 9 bases, in that order; junction bases with no gene match: 5. Germline CDR1 reads SGHTA; CDR2 reads FQGTGA. This CDR3 is built from 15 residues. The CDR3: CASSLGQGPSSPLHF. CDR3 DNA: TGTGCCAGCAGCTTGGGACAGGGGCCTAGTTCACCCCTCCACTTT.

The rearrangement links TRBV27 to TRBJ2-3; possible D gene TRBD2, 5 bases. V lost 6 bases and J 6 bases, leaving 10 bases between the germline ends. CDR3 size: 12 residues. The germline CDR1 and CDR2 sequences are MNHEY and SMNVEV (reference sequence). In DNA form, the CDR3 reads TGTGCCAGCAGGGAGGCTAGGGATACGCAGTATTTT. This sequence encodes CASREARDTQYF.

This sequence joins TRBV6-5 and TRBJ1-1; 10 bases are shared with TRBD1. The CDR3 spans 13 residues. The J segment lost 10 bases and the V segment lost 6 bases, leaving 8 bases of the junction unmatched. Germline V CDR1 and CDR2: MNHEY, SVGAGI. CDR3 in amino acids: CASRTGTGARAFF. Written as DNA, the CDR3 is TGTGCCAGCAGGACGGGGACAGGGGCGCGAGCTTTCTTT.

DNA for the CDR3: TGCAGTGCTAGGGCCATCGATGGCTACACCTTC. Its protein is CSARAIDGYTF. This chain joins TRBV20-1 and TRBJ1-2; D is uncertain. Trimming cost V 3 bases and J 6 bases, with 8 bases left between them. The CDR3 loop spans 11 amino acids. Germline values: CDR1 DFQATT, CDR2 SNEGSKA (reference sequence).

This chain connects TRBV6-1 to TRBJ2-3; D possibly corresponds to TRBD2 (6 bases). The CDR3 runs to 14 residues. The V and J ends lost 3 bases and 5 bases respectively, with 12 bases between them. Germline lookup yields CDR1 MNHNS and CDR2 SASEGT. The CDR3 here is CASSDVPGLDTQYF. Written as DNA, the CDR3 is TGTGCCAGCAGTGATGTCCCGGGACTAGATACGCAGTATTTT.

This clone was seen more than once but under ten times. The V call is TRBV6-4, the J call TRBJ2-7; tentatively, D is TRBD1 (6 bases). Looked up from germline, CDR1 is MRHNA and CDR2 is SNTAGT. The CDR3 is made up of 14 amino acids. V lost 4 bases and J lost 2, with 12 bases in between. The CDR3 DNA follows: TGTGCCAGCAGTGTGTCTCAGGGGCCCTACGAGCAGTACTTC. Residues: CASSVSQGPYEQYF.

This chain uses TRBV7-3 with TRBJ2-1; 8 nucleotides match TRBD2. There are 15 residues in the CDR3. Trimming at V came to 1 base and at J to 9 bases, leaving 8 bases not matched to a gene. Germline values: CDR1 SGHTA, CDR2 FQGTGA. The CDR3 loop is CASSLRAGGVGEQFF. The DNA of the CDR3 is TGTGCCAGCAGCTTAAGGGCGGGAGGCGTGGGTGAGCAGTTCTTC.

The chain joins TRBV6-2 or TRBV6-3 to TRBJ2-5; TRBD2 agrees at 7 bases. Looked up from germline, CDR1 is MNHEY and CDR2 is SVGEGT. Trimming cost V 6 bases and J 5 bases; bases outside gene matches: 0. The CDR3 totals 11 residues. Here the CDR3 reads CASSGGETQYF. In DNA form, the CDR3 reads TGTGCCAGCAGCGGGGGGGAGACCCAGTACTTC.

V is TRBV2 and J is TRBJ1-5; D gene uncertain. The germline CDR1 and CDR2 sequences are SNHLY and FYNNEI. This CDR3 region has 13 residues. V lost 7 bases to trimming and J lost 7 bases, with 14 bases between them. The CDR3 loop is CASIADKLQPQHF. The CDR3 region has the DNA TGTGCCAGCATAGCAGATAAGTTACAGCCCCAGCATTTT.